These 18 T cell receptor beta chains share one sample of origin, sequenced in a study of Ad26.COV2.S vaccination and SARS-CoV-2 variants (dated by TCRdb to 2020 to 2022). The library was generated by the immunoSEQ multiplex PCR assay. Entries here come from immuneACCESS through TCRdb and include only in-frame sequences with V and J called. Some clones fail to appear in such tables; in the studies checked, an unresolved V gene covers under half of the shortfall, and the cause of the remainder is unknown. The sample table shows a few hundred thousand clones, and approximately 91% are seen once. Around 2% of the sample belongs to the ten largest clones. The treatment or condition label, read with the paper, signifies: roughly 18 received Ad26.COV2.S at low or high dose, single or two shots; several received placebo; per-sample allocation not given. For vaccine and placebo recipients, the sequenced repertoires came from samples collected on day 63 after the first injection.

Here the sequenced sample was peripheral blood, taken in a trial of Ad26.COV2.S vaccine versus placebo. These receptors all stem from a person aged 18-65 years who received the Ad26.COV2.S COVID-19 vaccine or a placebo.

The V call is TRBV7-9, the J call TRBJ2-1, with 7 positions matching TRBD2. Unmatched junction bases numbered 13, after V lost 5 bases and J lost 6 bases. CDR3 length equals 16 residues. Germline CDR1 and CDR2: SEHNR and FQNEAQ (reference sequence). The CDR3 here is CASSTFLAAFINEQFF. CDR3 nucleotides: TGTGCCAGCAGCACTTTTCTAGCGGCCTTCATCAATGAGCAGTTCTTC.

The chain couples TRBV11-3 to TRBJ2-6, with TRBD2 matching over 7 bases. The V segment lost 4 bases and the J segment 4 bases; nucleotides outside the gene matches: 7. Germline V gene lookup returns CDR1 SGHNT and CDR2 YENEEA. The CDR3 consists of 16 residues. DNA of the CDR3: TGTGCCAGCAGCTGGGGAGGGCCTGCGGGGGCCAACGTCCTGACTTTC. This codes for CASSWGGPAGANVLTF.

The chain combines TRBV7-2 with TRBJ2-1; D is possibly TRBD1 (6 bases). There are 14 residues in the CDR3. V lost 3 bases, J lost 8 bases, and 14 bases lay in between. CDR1 and CDR2 from the germline V gene are SGHTA and FQGNSA. The CDR3 region has the DNA TGTGCCAGCAGCTTGAGGGGGAGAAAGGATGAGCAGTTCTTC. Translating gives CASSLRGRKDEQFF.

The chain combines TRBV7-3 with TRBJ2-7, with no clear D. Germline V gene lookup returns CDR1 SGHTA and CDR2 FQGTGA. The CDR3 covers 14 residues. V dropped 5 bases and J dropped 6 bases, with 17 bases sitting between them. CDR3 residues: CASSNERTGGEQYF. The CDR3 bases are TGTGCCAGCAGCAACGAACGGACGGGCGGCGAGCAGTACTTC.

V and J are TRBV30 and TRBJ1-2; no reliable D call. The CDR3 runs to 10 residues. V was shortened by 3 bases and J by 7 bases, with 6 bases between the two germline ends. Germline V gene data show CDR1 as GTSNPN and CDR2 as SVGIG (reference sequence). The CDR3 here is CAWSQTGYTF. CDR3 bases: TGTGCCTGGAGCCAGACTGGCTACACCTTC. The full variable domain, with the rest looked up from reference TRBV30 and TRBJ1-2, is SQTIHQWPATLVQPVGSPLSLECTVEGTSNPNLYWYRQAAGRGLQLLFYSVGIGQISSEVPQNLSASRPQDRQFILSSKKLLLSDSGFYLCAWSQTGYTFGSGTRLTVV.

The chain joins TRBV19 to TRBJ2-3; 7 bases map to TRBD2. This CDR3 comprises 15 residues. In germline, CDR1 is LNHDA, CDR2 SQIVND (reference sequence). V lost 3 bases to trimming and J lost 0 bases; unmatched junction nucleotides: 3. This CDR3 reads CASSIGSGSTDTQYF. CDR3 DNA: TGTGCCAGTAGTATTGGTAGCGGGAGCACAGATACGCAGTATTTT.

The genes are TRBV6-5 and TRBJ2-7; 8 positions match TRBD2. Germline CDR1 MNHEY, CDR2 SVGAGI. The CDR3 has 15 residues. Trimming took 6 bases from V and 0 from J; bases not matched to a gene: 7. Here the CDR3 DNA reads TGTGCCAGCAGAAGACTAGCGTTTAGCTCCTACGAGCAGTACTTC. It yields the protein CASRRLAFSSYEQYF.

The chain links TRBV3-1 (or the pseudogene TRBV3-2) to TRBJ2-7; the D is unclear. The CDR3 loop spans 15 amino acids. V lost 0 bases to trimming and J lost 2 bases, with 11 bases between them. Germline V lookup: CDR1 LGHDT, CDR2 YNNKEL (reference sequence). The CDR3 DNA is TGTGCCAGCAGCCAAGATCCGGCAGGCACCTACGAGCAGTACTTC. Translation gives CASSQDPAGTYEQYF.

This chain links TRBV28 with TRBJ2-7; D is possibly TRBD2 (5 bases). The V end lost 6 bases, the J end lost 7 bases, and 13 bases lay between the germline ends. Germline V lookup: CDR1 MDHEN, CDR2 SYDVKM. CDR3 size: 12 residues. The CDR3 loop reads CASSFFTREQYF. As DNA, the CDR3 is TGTGCCAGCAGCTTTTTCACTAGGGAGCAGTACTTC.

The chain uses TRBV5-1 and TRBJ1-4, with a weak D call TRBD1 (5 bases). V was clipped by 4 bases and J by 4 bases, with 11 bases between them. The CDR3 sequence is 14 residues long. Looked up from germline, CDR1 is SGHRS and CDR2 is YFSETQ. The DNA of the CDR3 is TGCGCCAGCAGCGAAGGGGACCTTAATGAAAAACTGTTTTTT. This sequence encodes CASSEGDLNEKLFF.

The chain combines TRBV4-1 with TRBJ1-1, with 10 nucleotides matching TRBD1. CDR1 and CDR2 (germline): MGHRA, YSYEKL. V lost 4 bases, J lost 3 bases, and 17 bases stayed unmatched. The CDR3 is 19 amino acids. CDR3 sequence (DNA): TGCGCCAGCAGCCGAAGACTAGGACAGGGGGTTATTTTCGACACTGAAGCTTTCTTT. This translates into CASSRRLGQGVIFDTEAFF.

The chain joins TRBV28 to TRBJ2-1; tentatively, D is TRBD1 or TRBD2 (5 bases each). Trimming pared 1 base from V and 5 bases from J, leaving 30 bases between. In germline, CDR1 is MDHEN, CDR2 SYDVKM. The CDR3 runs to 21 residues. The CDR3 is CASSLYHRDPLATISNNEQFF. The CDR3 coding sequence is TGTGCCAGCAGTTTATACCACCGGGACCCTCTGGCTACAATCTCGAACAATGAGCAGTTCTTC.

The genes are TRBV4-2 and TRBJ2-5; D may be TRBD1 or TRBD2 (5 bases each). V was shortened by 4 bases and J by 1 base, with 13 bases between the two germline ends. Germline assignment: CDR1 LGHNA and CDR2 YNFKEQ. The CDR3 has 15 amino acids. The CDR3 DNA follows: TGTGCCAGCAGCCGGAACCGGGACGGCCAAGAGACCCAGTACTTC. Translating it yields CASSRNRDGQETQYF.

The chain is built from TRBV14 and TRBJ2-2, with D possibly TRBD1 on 6 matching bases. The CDR3 has 15 residues. Trimming shortened V by 0 bases and J by 7 bases, and 12 bases separated the two germline ends. CDR1 SGHDN and CDR2 FVKESK come from the germline V gene. CDR3 in amino acids: CASSQDSGHFGELFF. The CDR3 coding sequence is TGTGCCAGCAGCCAAGATTCGGGACATTTCGGGGAGCTGTTTTTT.

V is TRBV28 and J is TRBJ2-5, with 14 nucleotides matching TRBD2. Unmatched junction bases numbered 6, after V lost 2 bases and J lost 7 bases. This CDR3 has 16 amino acids. CDR1 is MDHEN and CDR2 is SYDVKM in the germline V gene. CDR3 in amino acids: CASSLDRLAGGATQYF. DNA of the CDR3: TGTGCCAGCAGTTTAGATCGACTAGCGGGAGGGGCGACCCAGTACTTC.

The chain couples TRBV18 to TRBJ2-7; 8 bases are shared with TRBD1. Germline values: CDR1 KGHSH, CDR2 LQKENI. This CDR3 comprises 14 residues. J was trimmed by 2 bases and V by 3 bases; bases with no gene match: 3. This CDR3 reads CASSPTTGAYEQYF. The CDR3 DNA reads as TGTGCCAGCTCACCTACGACAGGGGCCTACGAGCAGTACTTC.

About this clone itself: The same CDR3 can be traced to other DNA sequences in this sample. The V gene is TRBV27, the J gene TRBJ2-6, with 12 positions matching TRBD1. Germline CDR1 is MNHEY and CDR2 is SMNVEV (reference sequence). Trimming removed 6 bases from V and 2 bases from J; junction bases left unmatched: 5. The CDR3 runs 17 residues. The DNA for the CDR3 is TGTGCCAGCAGCTCGGGACAGGGGGCCCCTGGGGCCAACGTCCTGACTTTC. Residues: CASSSGQGAPGANVLTF.

The chain is built from TRBV7-9 and TRBJ1-6, with TRBD1 identical over 7 bases. With 1 base clipped from V and 9 bases from J, the junction kept 3 bases outside the gene matches. CDR1 is SEHNR, CDR2 FQNEAQ, per germline (reference sequence). The CDR3 has 14 residues. CDR3 coding DNA: TGTGCCAGCAGCTTAGACAGGGGCGGTTCACCCCTCCACTTT. This gives the protein CASSLDRGGSPLHF.